The T cell receptor (beta chain) described here comes from a study of blood T cell repertoires in COVID-19. At the level of the study: Samples taken during acute and convalescent COVID-19 were collected in the United States, Italy and Spain. T cells, B-cell-depleted T cells, or PBMCs supplied cDNA or gDNA.

CDR1 is SEHNR and CDR2 is FQNEAQ in the germline V gene (reference sequence). The V segment lost 5 bases and the J segment 1 base; nucleotides outside the gene matches: 6. The CDR3 runs to 15 residues. Under the authors' procedure: By means of reference gene primer amplification, nucleated cell counts were estimated. Some clones are missing from TCRdb's copy, which holds only in-frame ones; the method was immunoSEQ multiplex PCR. Clone size and V and J calls were adopted from that table, with D and trimming inferred from the DNA. The sample contains some 210,000 clones, 84% of which appear only once.

The gene calls are TRBV7-9 and TRBJ1-1; 8 bases are shared with TRBD1. This receptor was identified in a woman in her seventies with active or convalescent COVID-19. Sequenced sample: peripheral blood. The CDR3 sequence: CASSPPGQENTEAFF. The CDR3 bases are TGTGCCAGCAGCCCCCCGGGACAGGAGAACACTGAAGCTTTCTTT.